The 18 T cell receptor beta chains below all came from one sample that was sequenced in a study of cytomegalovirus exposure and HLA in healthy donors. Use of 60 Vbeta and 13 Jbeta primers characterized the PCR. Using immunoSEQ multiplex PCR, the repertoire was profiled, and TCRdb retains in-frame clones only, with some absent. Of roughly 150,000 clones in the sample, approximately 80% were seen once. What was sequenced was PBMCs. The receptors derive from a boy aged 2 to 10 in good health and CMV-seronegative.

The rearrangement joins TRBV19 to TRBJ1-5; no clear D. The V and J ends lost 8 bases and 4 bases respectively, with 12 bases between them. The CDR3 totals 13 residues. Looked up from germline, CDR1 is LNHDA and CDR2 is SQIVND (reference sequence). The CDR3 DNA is TGTGCCAGTGAGGTGGCCGGGAATCAGCCCCAGCATTTT. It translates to CASEVAGNQPQHF.

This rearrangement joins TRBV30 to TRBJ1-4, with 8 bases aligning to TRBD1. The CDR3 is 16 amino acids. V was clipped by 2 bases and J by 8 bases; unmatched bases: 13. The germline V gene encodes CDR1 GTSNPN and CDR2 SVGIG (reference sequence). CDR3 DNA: TGTGCCTGGAGTAGTCGCCCTACAGGGGGTAAAGAAAAACTGTTTTTT. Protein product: CAWSSRPTGGKEKLFF.

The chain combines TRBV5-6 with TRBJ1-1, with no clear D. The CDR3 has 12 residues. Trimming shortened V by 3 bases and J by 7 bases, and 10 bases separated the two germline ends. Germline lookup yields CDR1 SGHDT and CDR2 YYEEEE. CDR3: CASSSERLEAFF. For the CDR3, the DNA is TGTGCCAGCAGCTCAGAGCGTCTTGAAGCTTTCTTT. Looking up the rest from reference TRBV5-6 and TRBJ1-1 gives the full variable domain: DAGVTQSPTHLIKTRGQQVTLRCSPKSGHDTVSWYQQALGQGPQFIFQYYEEEERQRGNFPDRFSGHQFPNYSSELNVNALLLGDSALYLCASSSERLEAFFGQGTRLTVV.

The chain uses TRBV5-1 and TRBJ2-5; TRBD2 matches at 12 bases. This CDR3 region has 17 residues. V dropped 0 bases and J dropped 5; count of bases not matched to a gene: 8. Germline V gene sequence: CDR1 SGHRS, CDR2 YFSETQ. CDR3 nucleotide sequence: TGCGCCAGCAGCTTGGCTCGACTAGCGGGGGAGGGTGAGACCCAGTACTTC. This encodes CASSLARLAGEGETQYF.

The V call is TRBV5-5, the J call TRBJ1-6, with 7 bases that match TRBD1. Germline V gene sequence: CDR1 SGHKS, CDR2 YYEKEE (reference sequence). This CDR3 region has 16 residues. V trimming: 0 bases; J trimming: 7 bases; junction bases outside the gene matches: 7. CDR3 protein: CASSLVWGRGNSPLHF. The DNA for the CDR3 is TGTGCCAGCAGCTTGGTTTGGGGCAGGGGGAATTCACCCCTCCACTTT.

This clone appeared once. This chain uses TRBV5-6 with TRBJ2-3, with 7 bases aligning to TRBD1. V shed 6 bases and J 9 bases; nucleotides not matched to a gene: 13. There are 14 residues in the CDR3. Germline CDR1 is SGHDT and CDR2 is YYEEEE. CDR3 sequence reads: CASTQRGQLGTQYF. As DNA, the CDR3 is TGTGCCAGCACCCAAAGGGGGCAGCTGGGGACGCAGTATTTT.

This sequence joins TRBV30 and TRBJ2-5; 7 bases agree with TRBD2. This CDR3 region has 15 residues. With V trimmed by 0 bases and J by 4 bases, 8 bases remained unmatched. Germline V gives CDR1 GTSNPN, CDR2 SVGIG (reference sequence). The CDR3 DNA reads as TGTGCCTGGAGTGTAGGCGGGAGTGCCCGAGAGACCCAGTACTTC. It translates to CAWSVGGSARETQYF.

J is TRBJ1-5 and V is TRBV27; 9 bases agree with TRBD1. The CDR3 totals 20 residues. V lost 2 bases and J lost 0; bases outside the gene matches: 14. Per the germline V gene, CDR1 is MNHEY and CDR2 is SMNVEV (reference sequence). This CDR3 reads CASSLRGTGPNFYSNQPQHF. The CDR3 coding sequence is TGTGCCAGCAGTTTAAGAGGGACAGGGCCAAACTTCTATAGCAATCAGCCCCAGCATTTT.

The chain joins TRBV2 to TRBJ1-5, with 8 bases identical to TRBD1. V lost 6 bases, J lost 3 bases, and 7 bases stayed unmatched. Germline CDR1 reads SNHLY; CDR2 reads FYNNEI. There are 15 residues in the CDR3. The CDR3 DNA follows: TGTGCCAGCAGCGCGGGGACAGGCAACAATCAGCCCCAGCATTTT. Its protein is CASSAGTGNNQPQHF.

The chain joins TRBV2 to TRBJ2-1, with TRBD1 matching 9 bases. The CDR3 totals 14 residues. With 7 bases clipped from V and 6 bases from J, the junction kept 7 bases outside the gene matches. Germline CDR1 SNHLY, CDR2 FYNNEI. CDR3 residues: CASTRDRVSNEQFF. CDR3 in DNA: TGTGCCAGCACCCGGGACAGGGTTAGCAATGAGCAGTTCTTC.

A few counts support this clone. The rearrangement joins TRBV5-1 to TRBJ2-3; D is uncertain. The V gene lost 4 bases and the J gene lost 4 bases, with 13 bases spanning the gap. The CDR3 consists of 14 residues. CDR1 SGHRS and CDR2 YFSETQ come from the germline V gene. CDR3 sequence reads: CASSKNVEADTQYF. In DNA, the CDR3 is TGCGCCAGCAGCAAGAATGTAGAGGCAGATACGCAGTATTTT.

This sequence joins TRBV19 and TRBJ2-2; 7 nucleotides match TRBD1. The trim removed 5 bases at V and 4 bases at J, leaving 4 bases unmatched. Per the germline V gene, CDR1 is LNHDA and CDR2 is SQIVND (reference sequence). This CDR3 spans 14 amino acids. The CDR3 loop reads CASSGQVLTGELFF. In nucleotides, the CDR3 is TGTGCCAGTAGTGGACAGGTCCTCACCGGGGAGCTGTTTTTT.

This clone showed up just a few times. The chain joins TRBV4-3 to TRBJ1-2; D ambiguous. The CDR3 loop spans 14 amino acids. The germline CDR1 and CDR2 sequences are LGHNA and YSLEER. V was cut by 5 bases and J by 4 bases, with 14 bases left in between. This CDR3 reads CASSAGLNGYGYTF. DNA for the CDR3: TGCGCCAGCAGCGCCGGACTGAATGGCTATGGCTACACCTTC.

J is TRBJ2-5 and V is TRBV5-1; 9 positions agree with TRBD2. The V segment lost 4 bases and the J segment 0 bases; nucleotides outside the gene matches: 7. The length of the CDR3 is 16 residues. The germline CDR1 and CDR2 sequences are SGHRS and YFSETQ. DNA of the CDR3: TGCGCCAGCAGCCCGAGGGTAGCGGGGGACCAAGAGACCCAGTACTTC. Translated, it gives CASSPRVAGDQETQYF.

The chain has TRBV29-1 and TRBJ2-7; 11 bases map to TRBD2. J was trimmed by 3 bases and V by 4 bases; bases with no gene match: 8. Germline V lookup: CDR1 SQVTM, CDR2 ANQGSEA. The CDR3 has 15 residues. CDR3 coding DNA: TGCAGCGTTGCGGGGGGACTAGCGGCTTACTACGAGCAGTACTTC. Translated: CSVAGGLAAYYEQYF.

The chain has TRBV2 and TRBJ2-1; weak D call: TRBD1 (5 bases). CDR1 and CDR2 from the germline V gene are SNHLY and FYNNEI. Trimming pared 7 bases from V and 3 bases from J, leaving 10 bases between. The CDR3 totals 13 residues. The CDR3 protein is CASTAGIYNEQFF. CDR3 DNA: TGTGCCAGCACGGCAGGGATCTACAATGAGCAGTTCTTC.

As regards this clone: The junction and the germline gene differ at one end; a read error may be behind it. The CDR3 sequence: CASSLSMAGGGMWELLF. The DNA of the CDR3 is TGCGCCAGCAGCCTCTCGATGGCCGGGGGAGGCATGTGGGAGCTGCTTTTT. The chain recombines TRBV5-1 with TRBJ2-2, with D perhaps TRBD2 (6 bases). The germline CDR1 and CDR2 sequences are SGHRS and YFSETQ. The CDR3 extends over 17 amino acids. The complete variable domain, with remaining parts taken from reference TRBV5-1 and TRBJ2-2, reads KAGVTQTPRYLIKTRGQQVTLSCSPISGHRSVSWYQQTPGQGLQFLFEYFSETQRNKGNFPGRFSGRQFSNSRSEMNVSTLELGDSALYLCASSLSMAGGGMWELLFGEGSRLTVL.

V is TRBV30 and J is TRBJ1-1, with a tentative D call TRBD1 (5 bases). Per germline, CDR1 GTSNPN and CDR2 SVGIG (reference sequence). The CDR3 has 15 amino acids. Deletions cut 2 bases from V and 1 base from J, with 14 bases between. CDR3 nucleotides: TGTGCCTGGAGTCACCCACTCGACAGGAACACTGAAGCTTTCTTT. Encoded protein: CAWSHPLDRNTEAFF.